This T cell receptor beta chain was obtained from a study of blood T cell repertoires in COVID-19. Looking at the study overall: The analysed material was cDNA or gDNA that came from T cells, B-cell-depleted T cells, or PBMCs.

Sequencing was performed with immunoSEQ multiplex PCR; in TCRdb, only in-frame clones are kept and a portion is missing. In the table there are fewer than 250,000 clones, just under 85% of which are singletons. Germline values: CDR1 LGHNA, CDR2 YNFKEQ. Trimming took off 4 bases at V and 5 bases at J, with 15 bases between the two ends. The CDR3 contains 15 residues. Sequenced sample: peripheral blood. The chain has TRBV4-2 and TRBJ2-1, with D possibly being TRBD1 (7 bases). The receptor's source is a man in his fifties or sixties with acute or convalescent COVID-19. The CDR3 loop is CASSPGGTLDNEQFF. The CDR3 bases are TGTGCCAGCAGCCCAGGGGGGACTCTTGACAATGAGCAGTTCTTC.